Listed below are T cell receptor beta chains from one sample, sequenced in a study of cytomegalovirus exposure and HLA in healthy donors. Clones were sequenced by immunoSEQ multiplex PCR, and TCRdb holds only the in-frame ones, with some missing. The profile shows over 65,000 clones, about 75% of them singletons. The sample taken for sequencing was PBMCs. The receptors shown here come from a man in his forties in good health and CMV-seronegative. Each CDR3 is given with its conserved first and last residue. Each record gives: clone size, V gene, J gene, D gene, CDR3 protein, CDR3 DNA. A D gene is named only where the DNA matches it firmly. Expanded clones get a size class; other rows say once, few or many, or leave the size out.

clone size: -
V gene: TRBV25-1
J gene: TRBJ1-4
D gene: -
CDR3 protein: CASRIPMRFRVFGEKLFF
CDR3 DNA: TGTGCCAGCAGAATCCCGATGAGATTCCGGGTTTTTGGTGAAAAACTGTTTTTT

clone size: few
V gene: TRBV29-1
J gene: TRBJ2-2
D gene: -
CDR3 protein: CSAANTGELFF
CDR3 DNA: TGCAGCGCAGCGAACACCGGGGAGCTGTTTTTT

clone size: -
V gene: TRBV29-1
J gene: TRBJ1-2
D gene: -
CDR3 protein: CSVLTGYGYTF
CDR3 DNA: TGCAGCGTGTTGACAGGTTATGGCTACACCTTC

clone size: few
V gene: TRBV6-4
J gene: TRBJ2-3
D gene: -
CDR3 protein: CASSPSTSTDTQYF
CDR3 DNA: TGTGCCAGCAGTCCTTCGACTAGCACAGATACGCAGTATTTT

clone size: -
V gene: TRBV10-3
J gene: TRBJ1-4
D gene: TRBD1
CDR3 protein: CAISLGQGANEKLFF
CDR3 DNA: TGTGCCATCAGTCTCGGACAGGGGGCGAATGAAAAACTGTTTTTT

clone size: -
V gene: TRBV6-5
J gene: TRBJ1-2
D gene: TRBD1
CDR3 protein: CASSYRGHGYTF
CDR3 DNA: TGTGCCAGCAGTTACAGGGGGCATGGCTACACCTTC

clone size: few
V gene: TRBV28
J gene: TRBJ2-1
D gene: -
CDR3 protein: CASQGRPSNEQFF
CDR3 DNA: TGTGCCAGCCAGGGGCGCCCAAGTAATGAGCAGTTCTTC

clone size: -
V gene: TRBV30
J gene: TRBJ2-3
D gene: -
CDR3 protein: CAWSHGDRSNQPQYF
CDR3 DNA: TGTGCCTGGAGTCACGGTGACAGGAGCAATCAGCCCCAGTATTTT

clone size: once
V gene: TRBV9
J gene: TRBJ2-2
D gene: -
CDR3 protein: CASSASTGTGELFF
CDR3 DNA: TGTGCCAGCAGCGCAAGTACCGGGACCGGGGAGCTGTTTTTT

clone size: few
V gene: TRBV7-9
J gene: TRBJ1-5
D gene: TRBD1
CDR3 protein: CASSSMRGHQPQHF
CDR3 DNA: TGTGCCAGCAGCTCGATGAGGGGGCATCAGCCCCAGCATTTT

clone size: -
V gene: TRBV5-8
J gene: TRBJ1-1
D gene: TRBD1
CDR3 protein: CASSSYGQGEAFF
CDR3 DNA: TGTGCCAGCAGCTCATACGGACAGGGTGAAGCTTTCTTT

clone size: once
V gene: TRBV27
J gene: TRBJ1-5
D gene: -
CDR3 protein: CASRGHSNQPQHF
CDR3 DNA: TGTGCCAGCAGAGGACACTCAAATCAGCCCCAGCATTTT

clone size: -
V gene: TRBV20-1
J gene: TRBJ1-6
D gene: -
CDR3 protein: CSAQIISPLHF
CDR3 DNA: TGCAGTGCACAAATAATTTCACCCCTCCACTTT

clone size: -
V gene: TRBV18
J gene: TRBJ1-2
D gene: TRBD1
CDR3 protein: CASSRDRYYGYTF
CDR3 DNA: TGTGCCAGCTCAAGGGACAGATACTATGGCTACACCTTC

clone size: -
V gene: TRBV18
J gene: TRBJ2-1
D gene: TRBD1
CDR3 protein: CASSPTIAGGNEQFF
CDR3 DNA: TGTGCCAGCTCACCGACTATCGCAGGGGGCAATGAGCAGTTCTTC

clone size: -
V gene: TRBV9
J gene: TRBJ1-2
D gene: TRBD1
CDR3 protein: CASTPVGQGSDGYTF
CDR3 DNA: TGTGCCAGCACTCCTGTGGGACAGGGTTCTGATGGCTACACCTTC

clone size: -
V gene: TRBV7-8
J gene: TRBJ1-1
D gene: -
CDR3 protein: CASSLIQGRRHTEAFF
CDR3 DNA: TGTGCCAGCAGCTTAATACAGGGTCGGAGGCACACTGAAGCTTTCTTT

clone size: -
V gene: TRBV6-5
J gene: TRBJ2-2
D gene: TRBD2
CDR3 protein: CASTLGLGSAGELFF
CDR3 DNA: TGTGCCAGCACATTGGGACTAGGAAGCGCCGGGGAGCTGTTTTTT

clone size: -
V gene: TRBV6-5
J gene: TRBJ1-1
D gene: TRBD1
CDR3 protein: CASRPQTGVTEAFF
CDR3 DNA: TGTGCCAGCAGACCCCAGACAGGGGTGACTGAAGCTTTCTTT

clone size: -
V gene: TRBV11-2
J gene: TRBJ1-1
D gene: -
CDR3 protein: CASSPRPEGAFF
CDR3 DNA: TGTGCCAGCAGCCCCAGACCCGAGGGAGCTTTCTTT

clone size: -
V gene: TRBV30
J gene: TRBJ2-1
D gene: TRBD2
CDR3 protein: CASNGNSGRASTNEQFF
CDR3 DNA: TGTGCCTCAAACGGCAATAGCGGGAGGGCGAGTACTAATGAGCAGTTCTTC

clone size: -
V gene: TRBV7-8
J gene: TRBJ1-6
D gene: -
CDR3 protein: CASSLRVGDSPLHF
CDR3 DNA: TGTGCCAGCAGCCTTCGGGTAGGCGATTCACCCCTCCACTTT

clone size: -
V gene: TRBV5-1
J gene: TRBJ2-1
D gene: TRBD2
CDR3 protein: CASKLAGGNEQFF
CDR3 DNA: TGCGCCAGTAAGCTAGCGGGGGGCAATGAGCAGTTCTTC

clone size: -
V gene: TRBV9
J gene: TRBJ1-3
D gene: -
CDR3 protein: CASSVAPSTGGIGSGNTIYF
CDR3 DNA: TGTGCCAGCAGCGTAGCCCCCTCGACCGGAGGTATAGGCTCTGGAAACACCATATATTTT

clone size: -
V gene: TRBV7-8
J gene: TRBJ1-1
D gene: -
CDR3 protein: CASSLDAVDTEAFF
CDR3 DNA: TGTGCCAGCAGCCTTGACGCGGTGGACACTGAAGCTTTCTTT

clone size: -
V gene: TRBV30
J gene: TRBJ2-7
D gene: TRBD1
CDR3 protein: CACTGTGDYEQYF
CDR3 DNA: TGTGCCTGTACCGGGACAGGGGACTACGAGCAGTACTTC

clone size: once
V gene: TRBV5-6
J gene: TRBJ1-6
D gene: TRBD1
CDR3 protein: CASSLTGTGGSPLHF
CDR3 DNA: TGTGCCAGCAGCTTAACCGGGACAGGGGGCTCACCCCTCCACTTT

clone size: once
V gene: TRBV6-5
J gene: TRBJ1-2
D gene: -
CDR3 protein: CASSYYRVRGYGYTF
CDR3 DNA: TGTGCCAGCAGTTACTACAGGGTCAGGGGCTATGGCTACACCTTC

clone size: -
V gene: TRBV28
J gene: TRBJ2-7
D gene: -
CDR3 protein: CASSLDRVLNEQYF
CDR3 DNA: TGTGCCAGCAGTTTAGATCGGGTGTTAAACGAGCAGTACTTC

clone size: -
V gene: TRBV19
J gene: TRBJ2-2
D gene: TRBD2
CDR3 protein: CASTGYGRRGELFF
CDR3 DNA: TGTGCCAGTACGGGTTACGGGAGGAGGGGGGAGCTGTTTTTT

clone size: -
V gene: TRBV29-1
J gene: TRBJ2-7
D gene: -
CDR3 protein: CSVGLTGSYEQYF
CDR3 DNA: TGCAGCGTTGGTTTAACGGGATCCTACGAGCAGTACTTC

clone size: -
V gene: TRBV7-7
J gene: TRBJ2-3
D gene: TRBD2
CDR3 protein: CASSFGLADTDTQYF
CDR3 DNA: TGTGCTAGCAGCTTTGGACTAGCGGACACAGATACGCAGTATTTT

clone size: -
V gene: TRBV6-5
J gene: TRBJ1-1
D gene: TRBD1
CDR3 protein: CASSRITGGTEAFF
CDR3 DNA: TGTGCCAGCAGTAGGATTACAGGGGGGACTGAAGCTTTCTTT

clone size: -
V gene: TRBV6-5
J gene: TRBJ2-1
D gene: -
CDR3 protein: CASSHIGEAYNEQFF
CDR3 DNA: TGTGCCAGCTCCCATATCGGGGAAGCCTACAATGAGCAGTTCTTC

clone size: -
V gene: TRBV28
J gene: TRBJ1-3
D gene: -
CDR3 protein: CASSLPGETGNTIYF
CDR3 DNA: TGTGCCAGCAGTCTTCCGGGGGAAACAGGAAACACCATATATTTT

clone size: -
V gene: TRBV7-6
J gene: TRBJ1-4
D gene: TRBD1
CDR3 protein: CASSLMGQSIEKLFF
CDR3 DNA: TGTGCCAGCAGCTTAATGGGACAGAGCATTGAAAAACTGTTTTTT

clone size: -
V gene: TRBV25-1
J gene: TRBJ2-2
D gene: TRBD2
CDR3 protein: CASSWEGNTGELFF
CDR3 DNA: TGTGCCAGCTCCTGGGAGGGAAACACCGGGGAGCTGTTTTTT

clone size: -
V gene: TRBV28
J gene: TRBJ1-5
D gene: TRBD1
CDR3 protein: CASRKTGGQPQHF
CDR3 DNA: TGTGCCAGCAGGAAGACAGGGGGACAGCCCCAGCATTTT

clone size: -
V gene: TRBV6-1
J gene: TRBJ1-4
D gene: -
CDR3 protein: CASSEWGGTSEKLFF
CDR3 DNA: TGTGCCAGCAGTGAATGGGGGGGGACGTCTGAAAAACTGTTTTTT

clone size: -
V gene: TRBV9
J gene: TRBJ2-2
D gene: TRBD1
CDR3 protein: CASSGLGQGMVGELFF
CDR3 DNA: TGTGCCAGCAGCGGATTGGGACAGGGAATGGTCGGGGAGCTGTTTTTT